The clone carrying this TCR beta chain was picked up many times. Its target is not known. One entry per CDR3 protein, called by TCRdb with MiXCR from the reads. The profile shows approximately 300,000 distinct CDR3 sequences, roughly 25% of them singletons. This entry is derived from a study of T cell repertoires in cytomegalovirus infection. Looking at the study overall: HLA-B-restricted CMV epitopes that are well studied were used alongside recently identified HLA-C-restricted ones.

The sample in question was cultured PBMCs, obtained from culture after CMV antigen stimulation. The receptor was isolated from a human donor in good health (CMV status not recorded). Some clones in this sample may be carry-over from other donors' samples.

The CDR3 bases are TGTGCCAGCAGCTTAGCTGACGGGAGTTCATATACAGATACGCAGTATTTT. It specifies CASSLADGSSYTDTQYF. The chain recombines TRBV7-2 with TRBJ2-3; TRBD2 is a possible D gene (6 bases). V lost 0 bases, J lost 3 bases, and 16 bases lay in between. In germline, CDR1 is SGHTA, CDR2 FQGNSA. This CDR3 region has 17 residues.